These 12 T cell receptor beta chains were all obtained from the same sample, sequenced in a study of human T cells and chemical hapten exposure. The time point denotes: patch test 1, 2 weeks after DPC sensitization. The treatment: therapeutic diphenylcyclopropenone sensitization with weekly scalp DPC. One entry per CDR3 protein results from TCRdb running MiXCR on the RACE reads. Counted here are under 200,000 distinct CDR3 sequences, 14% occurring once; the ten biggest clones make up 1.5% to 2%. The sample here was whole blood, taken in connection with sensitization to the hapten diphenylcyclopropenone (DPC). The receptor source for this set is a woman aged 25 to 39 with alopecia areata. Some clones in this sample may be carry-over from other donors' samples.

The V gene is TRBV27, the J gene TRBJ2-5; D is possibly TRBD1 (5 bases). This CDR3 is built from 15 residues. Trimming removed 2 bases at V and 5 bases at J, with 15 bases between. In germline, CDR1 is MNHEY, CDR2 SMNVEV (reference sequence). Here the CDR3 DNA reads TGTGCCAGCAGTTTACTGCAGGGCCCAGCGGAGACCCAGTACTTC. Its translation: CASSLLQGPAETQYF.

The rearrangement links TRBV4-1 to TRBJ2-1; D might be TRBD2 (6 bases). CDR3 size: 18 residues. V was shortened by 0 bases and J by 0 bases, with 15 bases between the two germline ends. From germline, CDR1 is MGHRA and CDR2 YSYEKL. The CDR3 DNA is TGCGCCAGCAGCCAAGAGTCCCAGCGGGCGAGCTCCTACAATGAGCAGTTCTTC. Its protein product is CASSQESQRASSYNEQFF.

This clonotype appeared a few times. The V call is TRBV12-3 or TRBV12-4, the J call TRBJ1-6; D not resolved. Trimming left V 6 bases short and J 7 bases short, with 10 bases between. The CDR3 is made up of 13 amino acids. The CDR3 nucleotides are TGTGCCAGCAGGGGAATGGGGAATTCACCCCTCCACTTT. It translates to CASRGMGNSPLHF.

This clonotype showed up many times. The chain carries TRBV4-3 and TRBJ2-5, with D perhaps given as TRBD1 or TRBD2 (5 bases each). Germline CDR1 reads LGHNA; CDR2 reads YSLEER. V lost 0 bases and J lost 4, with 18 bases in between. CDR3 length equals 17 residues. Here the CDR3 reads CASSQESRAGGGETQYF. The CDR3, as DNA: TGCGCCAGCAGCCAAGAGAGTAGGGCAGGTGGGGGAGAGACCCAGTACTTC.

This clonotype appeared a few times. This chain links TRBV7-9 with TRBJ2-2; 10 bases line up with TRBD2. Germline assignment: CDR1 SEHNR and CDR2 FQNEAQ (reference sequence). Losses at the gene ends were 8 bases for V and 6 bases for J; bases not matched to a gene: 3. This CDR3 has 13 amino acids. CDR3 region: CASGLAGAGELFF. The CDR3 DNA follows: TGTGCCAGCGGGCTAGCGGGAGCCGGGGAGCTGTTTTTT.

This clonotype was seen ten or more times. The DNA of the CDR3 is TGTGCCAGCACCCAAGGGACCGGGGATTCACCCCTCCACTTT. Its translation is CASTQGTGDSPLHF. The rearrangement uses TRBV5-6 and TRBJ1-6, with D perhaps matching TRBD1 (5 bases). This CDR3 is built from 14 residues. V was cut by 6 bases and J by 8 bases, with 15 bases left in between. CDR1 and CDR2 from the germline V gene are SGHDT and YYEEEE.

The table lists this clonotype with a few counts. The chain has TRBV7-9 and TRBJ2-1, with D perhaps TRBD1 or TRBD2 (5 bases each). The CDR3 spans 14 residues. Germline loops: CDR1 SEHNR, CDR2 FQNEAQ (reference sequence). Trimming left V 5 bases short and J 5 bases short, with 13 bases between. DNA for the CDR3: TGTGCCAGCAGCCTGGGGGTTTCCGACAATGAGCAGTTCTTC. As protein: CASSLGVSDNEQFF.

This clonotype was observed at least ten times. The chain is built from TRBV29-1 and TRBJ1-1; 8 bases agree with TRBD1. The length of the CDR3 is 13 residues. Germline CDR1 SQVTM, CDR2 ANQGSEA. The V gene end was trimmed by 7 bases and the J gene end by 5 bases; junction bases not matched to a gene: 9. In DNA form, the CDR3 reads TGCAGCGCCCTGGACAGGGTACAGACTGAAGCTTTCTTT. The encoded protein is CSALDRVQTEAFF. Based on the CDR3 plus reference TRBV29-1 and TRBJ1-1, the full variable domain is SAVISQKPSRDICQRGTSLTIQCQVDSQVTMMFWYRQQPGQSLTLIATANQGSEATYESGFVIDKFPISRPNLTFSTLTVSNMSPEDSSIYLCSALDRVQTEAFFGQGTRLTVV.

This clonotype was counted a few times. The chain links TRBV2 to TRBJ2-3; no reliable D call. Germline CDR1 SNHLY, CDR2 FYNNEI. The CDR3 has 14 amino acids. V lost 4 bases and J 3 bases, leaving 11 bases between the germline ends. The CDR3 reads CASSANSRTDTQYF. The CDR3 nucleotides are TGTGCCAGCAGTGCGAACAGCCGAACAGATACGCAGTATTTT.

The chain joins TRBV7-6 to TRBJ2-5; the D gene is possibly TRBD1 (6 bases). V was trimmed by 8 bases and J by 1 base, leaving 14 bases between them. The V gene's germline CDR1 is SGHVS and CDR2 FNYEAQ. The CDR3 loop spans 14 amino acids. The CDR3 DNA follows: TGTGCCAGCCTAAAGGGGACACTCCAAGAGACCCAGTACTTC. Protein sequence: CASLKGTLQETQYF.

The chain uses TRBV4-1 and TRBJ2-2; 8 bases line up with TRBD2. Per the germline V gene, CDR1 is MGHRA and CDR2 is YSYEKL. The CDR3 sequence is 17 residues long. V was pared by 0 bases and J by 3 bases, with 6 bases of the junction left unmatched. CDR3 protein: CASSQELGRADTGELFF. The DNA of the CDR3 is TGCGCCAGCAGCCAAGAACTCGGGAGGGCCGACACCGGGGAGCTGTTTTTT.

The rearrangement links TRBV4-3 to TRBJ1-4, with 10 nucleotides matching TRBD1. The CDR3 spans 16 residues. The trim removed 5 bases at V and 11 bases at J, leaving 14 bases unmatched. Germline lookup yields CDR1 LGHNA and CDR2 YSLEER. CDR3 protein: CASSWTSGTGASKLFF. Here the CDR3 DNA reads TGCGCCAGCAGCTGGACCAGCGGGACAGGGGCCTCCAAACTGTTTTTT.